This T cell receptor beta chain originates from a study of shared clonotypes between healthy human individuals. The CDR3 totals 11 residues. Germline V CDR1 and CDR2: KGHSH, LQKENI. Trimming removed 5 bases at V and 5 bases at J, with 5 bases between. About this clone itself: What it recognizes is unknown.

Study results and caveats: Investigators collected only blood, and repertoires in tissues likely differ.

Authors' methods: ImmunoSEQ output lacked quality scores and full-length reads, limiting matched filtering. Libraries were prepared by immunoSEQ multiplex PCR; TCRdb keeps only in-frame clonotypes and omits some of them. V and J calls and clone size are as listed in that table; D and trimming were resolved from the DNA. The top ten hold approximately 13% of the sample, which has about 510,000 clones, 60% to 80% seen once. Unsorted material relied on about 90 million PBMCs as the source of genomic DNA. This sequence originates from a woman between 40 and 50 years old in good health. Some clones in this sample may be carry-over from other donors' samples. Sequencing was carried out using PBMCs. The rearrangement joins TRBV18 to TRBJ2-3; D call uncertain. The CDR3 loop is CASSGLDTQYF. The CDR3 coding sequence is TGTGCCAGCTCAGGGCTAGATACGCAGTATTTT.